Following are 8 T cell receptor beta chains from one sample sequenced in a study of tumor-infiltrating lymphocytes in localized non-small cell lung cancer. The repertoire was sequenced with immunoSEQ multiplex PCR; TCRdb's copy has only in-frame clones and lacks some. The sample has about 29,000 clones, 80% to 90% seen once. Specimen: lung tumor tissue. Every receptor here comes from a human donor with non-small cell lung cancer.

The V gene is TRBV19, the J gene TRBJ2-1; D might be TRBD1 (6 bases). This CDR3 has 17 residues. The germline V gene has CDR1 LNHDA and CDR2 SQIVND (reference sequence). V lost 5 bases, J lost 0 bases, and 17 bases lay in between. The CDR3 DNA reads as TGTGCCAGTAGTCTGCGCTCCGGGACAAACTCCTACAATGAGCAGTTCTTC. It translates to CASSLRSGTNSYNEQFF.

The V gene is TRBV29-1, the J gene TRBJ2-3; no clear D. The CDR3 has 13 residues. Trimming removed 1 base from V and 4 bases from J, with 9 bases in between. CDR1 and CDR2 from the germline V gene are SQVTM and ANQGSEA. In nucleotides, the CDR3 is TGCAGCGTTGAAGTGGCCCGATCAGATACGCAGTATTTT. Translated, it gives CSVEVARSDTQYF.

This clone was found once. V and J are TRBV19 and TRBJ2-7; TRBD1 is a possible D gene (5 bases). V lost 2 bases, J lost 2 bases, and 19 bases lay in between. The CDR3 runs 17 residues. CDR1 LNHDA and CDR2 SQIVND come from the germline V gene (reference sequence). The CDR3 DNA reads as TGTGCCAGTAGTATAATCCCCCGTTCAGGGTTAACCTACGAGCAGTACTTC. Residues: CASSIIPRSGLTYEQYF. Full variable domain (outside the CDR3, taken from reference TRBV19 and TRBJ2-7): DGGITQSPKYLFRKEGQNVTLSCEQNLNHDAMYWYRQDPGQGLRLIYYSQIVNDFQKGDIAEGYSVSREKKESFPLTVTSAQKNPTAFYLCASSIIPRSGLTYEQYFGPGTRLTVT.

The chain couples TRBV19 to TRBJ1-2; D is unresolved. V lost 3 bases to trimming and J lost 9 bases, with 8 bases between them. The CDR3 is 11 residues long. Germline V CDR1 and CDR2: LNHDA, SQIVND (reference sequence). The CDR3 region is CASSIGPSYTF. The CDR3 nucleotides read TGTGCCAGTAGTATCGGGCCGAGCTACACCTTC.

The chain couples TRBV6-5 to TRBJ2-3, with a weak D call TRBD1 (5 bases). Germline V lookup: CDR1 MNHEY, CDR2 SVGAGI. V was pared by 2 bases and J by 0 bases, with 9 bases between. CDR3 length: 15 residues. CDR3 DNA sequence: TGTGCCAGCAGTTACATGGGGCAGAGCACAGATACGCAGTATTTT. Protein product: CASSYMGQSTDTQYF.

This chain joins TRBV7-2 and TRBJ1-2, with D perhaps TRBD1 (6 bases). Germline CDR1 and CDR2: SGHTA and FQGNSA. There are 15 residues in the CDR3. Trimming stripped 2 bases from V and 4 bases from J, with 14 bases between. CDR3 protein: CASSLLEQGRYGYTF. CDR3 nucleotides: TGTGCCAGCAGCTTATTGGAACAGGGTCGCTATGGCTACACCTTC.

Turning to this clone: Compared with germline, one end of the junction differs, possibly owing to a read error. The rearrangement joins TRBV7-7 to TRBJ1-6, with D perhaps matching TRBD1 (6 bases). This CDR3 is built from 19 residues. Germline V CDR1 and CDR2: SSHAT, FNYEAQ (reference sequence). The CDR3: CASRDRDTGTSSYNSPLHF. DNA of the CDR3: TGTGCTAGCAGAGACCGGGACACGGGTACTAGCTCCTATAATTCACCCCTCCACTTT. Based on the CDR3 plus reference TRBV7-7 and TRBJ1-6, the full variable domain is GAGVSQSPRYKVTKRGQDVTLRCDPISSHATLYWYQQALGQGPEFLTYFNYEAQPDKSGLPSDRFSAERPEGSISTLTIQRTEQRDSAMYRCASRDRDTGTSSYNSPLHFGNGTRLTVT.

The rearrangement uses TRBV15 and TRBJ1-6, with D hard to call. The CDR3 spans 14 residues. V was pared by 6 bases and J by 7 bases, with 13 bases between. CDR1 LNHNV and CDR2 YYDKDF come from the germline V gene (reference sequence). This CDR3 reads CATRRRGSNSPLHF. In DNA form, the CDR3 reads TGTGCCACCAGGAGGCGGGGTTCGAATTCACCCCTCCACTTT.